This is a list of T cell receptor beta chains from one sample in a study of blood T cell repertoires in COVID-19. Using immunoSEQ multiplex PCR, the repertoire was profiled, and TCRdb retains in-frame clones only, with some absent. The table includes about 140,000 clones, roughly 79% detected once. The sample comprised PBMCs or T cells enriched from blood (not recorded which). Source of these receptors: a woman aged 45-60 years who had recovered from COVID-19. Both conserved end residues are trimmed from each CDR3.

TRBV7-3	TRBJ1-1	ASSQGPNTEAF
TRBV5-1	TRBJ1-1	ASSLGQVNTEAF
TRBV30	TRBJ1-4	AWRVGQGSKLF
TRBV29-1	TRBJ2-5	SVNRDQETQY
TRBV11-3	TRBJ1-1	AILALGDTEAF
TRBV11-2	TRBJ1-1	ASTPYIGAATEAF
TRBV7-2	TRBJ1-2	ASSLSAGDGGYT
TRBV28	TRBJ2-1	ASSWGEDNEQF
TRBV7-9	TRBJ2-5	ASSSPEGEGTQY
TRBV5-1	TRBJ2-2	ASSPRGGGPTGELF
TRBV3-1/TRBV3-2	TRBJ2-1	ASSRQVGEQF
TRBV28	TRBJ2-2	ASSSRTGGELF
TRBV9	TRBJ1-1	ASSVDGHLNTEAF
TRBV28	TRBJ1-6	ASRGDSYSPLH
TRBV12-2	TRBJ1-2	ASRLERWSEGSYGYT
TRBV5-1	TRBJ2-1	ASSLVSLAGVNEQF
TRBV5-5	TRBJ2-7	ASSHLGQGYLHEQY
TRBV18	TRBJ1-1	ASSPLGQKDTEAF
TRBV19	TRBJ2-3	ASRQTHRRSTDTQY
TRBV12-5	TRBJ2-1	ASGLPSTGLQQF
TRBV9	TRBJ1-2	ASSVRTGANGYT
TRBV7-2	TRBJ2-3	ASSIRGLSTDTQY
TRBV9	TRBJ2-7	ASSVGQGPYEQY
TRBV6-5	TRBJ2-7	ASRNGLAGTDEQY
TRBV19	TRBJ2-1	ASSIGQQSSYNEQF
TRBV10-1	TRBJ1-1	ASSESQGENTEAF
TRBV28	TRBJ1-1	ASSLGRPTEAF
TRBV4-2	TRBJ2-2	ASSQSGGANTGELF
TRBV5-1	TRBJ2-3	ASSIAGDGADTQY
TRBV27	TRBJ1-1	ASSSTGDTEAF
TRBV2	TRBJ1-2	ASKLTGDQGNT
TRBV11-2	TRBJ2-3	ASSLVLSSTDTQY
TRBV5-6	TRBJ1-2	ASSAGDRQYGYT
TRBV10-2	TRBJ2-2	ASSDRTNTGELF
TRBV30	TRBJ1-1	AWSTTGNTEAF
TRBV12-3/TRBV12-4	TRBJ1-3	ASNREGNTIY
TRBV24-1	TRBJ2-2	ATSDPGGWGELF
TRBV29-1	TRBJ2-1	SVTGLGNEQF
TRBV18	TRBJ1-1	ASSQSDRALWGTEAF
TRBV29-1	TRBJ1-4	SARLDSNEKLF
TRBV7-3	TRBJ2-1	ASSLDRQGEQF
TRBV12-3/TRBV12-4	TRBJ2-1	ASSWGQNNEQF
TRBV6-5	TRBJ1-6	ASSLTGVGLSPLH
TRBV5-5	TRBJ1-5	ASSLWGSQGPNQPQH
TRBV27	TRBJ2-3	ASSFKSISTDTQY
TRBV9	TRBJ1-3	ASSPSQGGSGNTIY
TRBV14	TRBJ2-3	ASSSYEADTQY
TRBV28	TRBJ2-1	ASSLPPAVRSEQF
TRBV7-9	TRBJ1-4	ASSKGQGITNEKLF
TRBV3-1/TRBV3-2	TRBJ1-1	ASSQGAPFEAF
TRBV9	TRBJ1-2	ASSVGRYSNYGYT
TRBV9	TRBJ2-2	ASTGHNTGELF
TRBV5-1	TRBJ1-6	ASSLGGHTNSPLH
TRBV18	TRBJ1-2	ASSPPTGNYGYT
TRBV18	TRBJ2-7	ASSPSGRAGEQY
TRBV2	TRBJ1-2	ASSGQALGGYT
TRBV5-6	TRBJ1-5	ASSLAEGINPQH